Listed below are T cell receptor beta chains from one sample, sequenced in a study of blood T cell repertoires in COVID-19. The method was immunoSEQ multiplex PCR; TCRdb's version includes in-frame clones alone and lacks a portion of them. This sample has about 210,000 clones; approximately 81% occur once, and the top ten carry about 10%. The sequenced sample was peripheral blood. The origin of the receptors is a woman aged 80 or older with COVID-19, enrolled during active disease. The CDR3 runs from the conserved cysteine through the conserved F or W. Fields, in order: clone size, D gene, J gene, CDR3 length, V gene, CDR3 DNA, CDR3 protein. D genes are given only for firm matches. Size is stated for part of the rows, as once, few or many counts, or as a class when the clone is expanded.

NA NA TRBJ1-4 15 TRBV4-2 TGTGCCAGCAGCCAAGATAGGGGCGCAAATGAAAAACTGTTTTTT CASSQDRGANEKLFF
NA NA TRBJ1-2 13 TRBV6-6 TGTGCCAGCAGTCCCGACAGACGCTATGGCTACACCTTC CASSPDRRYGYTF
NA NA TRBJ2-5 11 TRBV10-1 TGCGCCAGCAGTGACCGGGAGACCCAGTACTTC CASSDRETQYF
NA NA TRBJ1-1 10 TRBV29-1 TGCAGCGTCGGCCTTAGAGGAGCTTTCTTT CSVGLRGAFF
NA NA TRBJ1-6 14 TRBV7-9 TGTGCCAGCAGCCCCTCGGGTCTGAATTCACCCCTCCACTTT CASSPSGLNSPLHF
NA NA TRBJ1-6 15 TRBV5-1 TGCGCCAGCAGCTTGGGGGGGCTAGTCAATTCACCCCTCCACTTT CASSLGGLVNSPLHF
NA NA TRBJ1-1 13 TRBV30 TGTGCCTGGACCCTAACAGGGAACACTGAAGCTTTCTTT CAWTLTGNTEAFF
NA NA TRBJ1-5 13 TRBV4-3 TGCGCCAGCAGCCTTCATCAGAATCAGCCCCAGCATTTT CASSLHQNQPQHF
NA TRBD2 TRBJ2-5 15 TRBV7-2 TGTGCCAGCACTTGGACTAGCGGGGGGCAAGAGACCCAGTACTTC CASTWTSGGQETQYF
NA TRBD1 TRBJ2-7 16 TRBV4-1 TGCGCCAGCAGCCACCCTTCTGGACAGGGAGGCTACGAGCAGTACTTC CASSHPSGQGGYEQYF
NA TRBD1 TRBJ1-2 13 TRBV9 TGTGCCAGCAGCTACAGGGGGGCGGATGGCTACACCTTC CASSYRGADGYTF
NA NA TRBJ1-1 13 TRBV7-8 TGTGCCAGCAGCTTAGCGGGGCAAGTGGGGGCTTTCTTT CASSLAGQVGAFF
once NA TRBJ2-4 15 TRBV4-3 TGCGCCAGCAGCCAAAAGGTGGGGGCCCCAACTATTCAGTACTTC CASSQKVGAPTIQYF
NA TRBD1 TRBJ2-3 15 TRBV19 TGTGCCAGTAGTATAGTCGGGACAGGGGGGGATACGCAGTATTTT CASSIVGTGGDTQYF
NA NA TRBJ1-4 14 TRBV7-9 TGTGCCAGCAGCTTCAGTGGCCACGATGAAAAACTGTTTTTT CASSFSGHDEKLFF
NA TRBD1 TRBJ1-2 15 TRBV5-6 TGTGCCAGCAGCTTACGACAGGGCCACTCCTATGGCTACACCTTC CASSLRQGHSYGYTF
NA TRBD1 TRBJ1-5 16 TRBV10-2 TGCGCCAGCAGTGCCTGGGACAGGGGAAGGAATCAGCCCCAGCATTTT CASSAWDRGRNQPQHF
NA TRBD1 TRBJ1-2 15 TRBV6-5 TGTGCCAGCACCCGAGGACAGGGGAGTAACTATGGCTACACCTTC CASTRGQGSNYGYTF
NA TRBD1 TRBJ1-5 14 TRBV2 TGTGCCAGCGTCCGGGACAGGGATGGTCAGCCCCAGCATTTT CASVRDRDGQPQHF
NA TRBD1 TRBJ1-1 14 TRBV5-1 TGCGCCAGCAGCCCGGGGACAGGGAACACTGAAGCTTTCTTT CASSPGTGNTEAFF
few TRBD1 TRBJ1-2 13 TRBV19 TGTGCCAGTAGTCCCGGACAGGGAGTCGCCCACACCTTC CASSPGQGVAHTF
NA NA TRBJ2-3 15 TRBV7-2 TGTGCCAGCAGCAAAACCGGGATTTTCACAGATACGCAGTATTTT CASSKTGIFTDTQYF
NA NA TRBJ2-7 12 TRBV12-3/TRBV12-4 TGTGCCAGCAGTTCGTACAGCTACGAGCAGTACTTC CASSSYSYEQYF
NA TRBD1 TRBJ2-3 15 TRBV18 TGTGCCAGCTCACCCGGGACAGCTAGCACAGATACGCAGTATTTT CASSPGTASTDTQYF
NA NA TRBJ2-2 13 TRBV6-5 TGTGCCAGCAGATACGGAGGCACCGGGGAGCTGTTTTTT CASRYGGTGELFF
NA NA TRBJ2-3 12 TRBV28 TGTGCCAGCAAGGAGTTCACAGATACGCAGTATTTT CASKEFTDTQYF
NA NA TRBJ2-5 15 TRBV24-1 TGTGCCACCAGTGATAGAGAAGCGCGGGGTGGGACCCAGTACTTC CATSDREARGGTQYF